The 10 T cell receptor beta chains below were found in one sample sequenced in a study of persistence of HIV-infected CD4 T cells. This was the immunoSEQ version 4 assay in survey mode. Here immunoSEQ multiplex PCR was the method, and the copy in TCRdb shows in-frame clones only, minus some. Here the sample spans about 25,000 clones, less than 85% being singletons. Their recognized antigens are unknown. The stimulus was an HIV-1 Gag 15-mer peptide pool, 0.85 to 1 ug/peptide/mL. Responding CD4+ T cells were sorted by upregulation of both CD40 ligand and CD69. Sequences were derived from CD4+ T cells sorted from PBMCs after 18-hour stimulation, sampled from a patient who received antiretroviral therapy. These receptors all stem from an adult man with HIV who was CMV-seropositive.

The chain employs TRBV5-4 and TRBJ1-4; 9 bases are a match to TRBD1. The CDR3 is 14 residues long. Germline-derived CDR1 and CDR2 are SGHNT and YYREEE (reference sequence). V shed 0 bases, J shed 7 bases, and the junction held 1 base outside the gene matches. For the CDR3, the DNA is TGTGCCAGCAGCTTGGACAGGGGGCGTGAAAAACTGTTTTTT. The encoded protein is CASSLDRGREKLFF.

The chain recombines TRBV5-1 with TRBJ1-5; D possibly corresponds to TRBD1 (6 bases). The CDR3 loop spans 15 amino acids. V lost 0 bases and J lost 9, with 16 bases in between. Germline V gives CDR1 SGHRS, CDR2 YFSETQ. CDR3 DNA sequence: TGCGCCAGCAGCTTGGGAAACAGGGAAGGCGCGCCCCAGCATTTT. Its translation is CASSLGNREGAPQHF.

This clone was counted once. DNA of the CDR3: TGTGCCAGCAGGCCCGGGACTTCCAACGAGCAGTACTTC. This encodes CASRPGTSNEQYF. The chain has TRBV2 and TRBJ2-7; a weak D match, TRBD2 (6 bases). V was cut by 6 bases and J by 5 bases, with 14 bases left in between. CDR3 length: 13 residues. Germline CDR1 and CDR2: SNHLY and FYNNEI.

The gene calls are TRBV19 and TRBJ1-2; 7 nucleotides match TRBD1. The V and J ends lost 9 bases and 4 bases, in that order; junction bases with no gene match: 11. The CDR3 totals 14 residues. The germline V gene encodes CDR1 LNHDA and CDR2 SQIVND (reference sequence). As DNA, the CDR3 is TGTGCCAGCAAGGACAGGCCCGAGTTCTATGGCTACACCTTC. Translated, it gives CASKDRPEFYGYTF.

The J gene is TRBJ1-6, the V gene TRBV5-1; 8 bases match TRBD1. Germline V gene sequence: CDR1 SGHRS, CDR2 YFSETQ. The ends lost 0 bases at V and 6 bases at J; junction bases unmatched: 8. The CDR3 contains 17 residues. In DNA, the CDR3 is TGCGCCAGCAGCTTGGTGGACAGGGTAGGTTGTAATTCACCCCTCCACTTT. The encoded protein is CASSLVDRVGCNSPLHF.

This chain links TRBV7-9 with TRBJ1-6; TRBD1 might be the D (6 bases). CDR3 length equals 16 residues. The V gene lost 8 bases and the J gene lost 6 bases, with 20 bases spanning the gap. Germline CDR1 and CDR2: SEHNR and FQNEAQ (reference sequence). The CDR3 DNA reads TGTGCCAGCCGGGCACAGGGCTCCCCCCCTAATTCACCCCTCCACTTT. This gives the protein CASRAQGSPPNSPLHF. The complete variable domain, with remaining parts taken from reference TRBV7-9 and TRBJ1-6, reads DTGVSQNPRHKITKRGQNVTFRCDPISEHNRLYWYRQTLGQGPEFLTYFQNEAQLEKSRLLSDRFSAERPKGSFSTLEIQRTEQGDSAMYLCASRAQGSPPNSPLHFGNGTRLTVT.

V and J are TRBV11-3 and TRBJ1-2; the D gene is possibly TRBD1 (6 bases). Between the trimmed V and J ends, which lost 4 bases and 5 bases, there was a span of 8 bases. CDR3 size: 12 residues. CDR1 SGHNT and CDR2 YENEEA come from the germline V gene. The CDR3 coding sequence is TGTGCCAGCAGCTCAGGACAGTATGGCTACACCTTC. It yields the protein CASSSGQYGYTF.

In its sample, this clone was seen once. This CDR3 is CASSDLQGGRTDTQYF. Here the CDR3 DNA reads TGTGCCAGCAGCGACTTACAGGGTGGGAGGACAGATACGCAGTATTTT. V usage is TRBV25-1 and J usage is TRBJ2-3; D may be TRBD1 or TRBD2 (6 bases each). Trimming shortened V by 6 bases and J by 3 bases, and 19 bases separated the two germline ends. Germline CDR1 MGHDK, CDR2 SYGVNS. This CDR3 is built from 16 residues.

The CDR3 sequence is CASSQRAGAGNQPQHF. The CDR3, as DNA: TGTGCCAGTAGCCAAAGGGCAGGGGCAGGAAATCAGCCCCAGCATTTT. V and J are TRBV19 and TRBJ1-5; TRBD1 might be the D (6 bases). Per the germline V gene, CDR1 is LNHDA and CDR2 is SQIVND (reference sequence). This CDR3 region has 16 residues. Trimming removed 6 bases at V and 4 bases at J, with 19 bases between.

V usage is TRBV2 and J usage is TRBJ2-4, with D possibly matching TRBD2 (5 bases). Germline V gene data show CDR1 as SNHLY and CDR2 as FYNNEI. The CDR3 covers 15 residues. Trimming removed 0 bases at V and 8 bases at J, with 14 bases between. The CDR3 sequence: CASSEAGVPTDIQYF. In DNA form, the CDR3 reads TGTGCCAGCAGTGAAGCCGGGGTCCCAACGGACATTCAGTACTTC. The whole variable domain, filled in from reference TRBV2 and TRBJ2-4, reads EPEVTQTPSHQVTQMGQEVILRCVPISNHLYFYWYRQILGQKVEFLVSFYNNEISEKSEIFDDQFSVERPDGSNFTLKIRSTKLEDSAMYFCASSEAGVPTDIQYFGAGTRLSVL.